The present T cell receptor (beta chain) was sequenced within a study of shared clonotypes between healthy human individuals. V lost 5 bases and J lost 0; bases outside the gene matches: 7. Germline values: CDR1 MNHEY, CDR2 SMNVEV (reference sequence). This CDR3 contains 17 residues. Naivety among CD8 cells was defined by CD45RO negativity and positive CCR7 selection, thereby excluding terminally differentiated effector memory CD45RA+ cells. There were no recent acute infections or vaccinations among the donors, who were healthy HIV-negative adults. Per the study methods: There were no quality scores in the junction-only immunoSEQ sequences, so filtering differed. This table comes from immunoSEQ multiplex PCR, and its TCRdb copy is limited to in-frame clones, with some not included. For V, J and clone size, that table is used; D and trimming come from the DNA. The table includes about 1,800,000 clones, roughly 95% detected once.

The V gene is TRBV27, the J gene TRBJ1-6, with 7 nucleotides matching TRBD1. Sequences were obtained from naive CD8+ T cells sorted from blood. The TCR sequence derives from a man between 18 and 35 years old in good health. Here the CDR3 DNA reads TGTGCCAGCAGTCTTAGACAGGGTAACTCCTATAATTCACCCCTCCACTTT. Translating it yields CASSLRQGNSYNSPLHF.